This TCR beta chain was observed in a study of cytomegalovirus exposure and HLA in healthy donors. Overall study context: Sequencing of around 200 million T cells in an earlier analysis found 95 million to 120 million unique TCR beta sequences.

In germline, CDR1 is MNHEY, CDR2 SVGAGI. Trimming took 6 bases from V and 1 from J; bases not matched to a gene: 8. This CDR3 comprises 15 residues. The PCR employed 60 Vbeta primers together with 13 Jbeta primers. Profiled with immunoSEQ multiplex PCR; TCRdb holds only in-frame clones, not every one. Here the sample spans 150,000 to 250,000 clones, approximately 85% being singletons. Sample: PBMCs. This receptor was obtained from a girl aged 10 to 17 in good health and CMV-seropositive. The gene calls are TRBV6-5 and TRBJ1-1; 7 nucleotides align to TRBD1. This CDR3 reads CASRPDRVWNTEAFF. The CDR3 DNA follows: TGTGCCAGCAGACCCGACAGGGTTTGGAACACTGAAGCTTTCTTT.